This T cell receptor beta chain is from a study of T cell responses to AZD1222 COVID-19 vaccine. Study-wide points: Donors were chiefly white British, with a greater number of females, and clonal diversity was perhaps underestimated. The reported proportion of spike-specific TCRs targeting unmutated variant regions was nearly half. Spike as a whole was targeted by vaccine-associated CD4 TCRs, dominant at 160-218 and 743-854. Baseline serostatus was positive in only 5 to 7 AZD1222 recipients.

Produced via immunoSEQ multiplex PCR; TCRdb's table is partial and in-frame only. This table has 200,000 or so clones, approximately 94% appearing once. The CDR3 runs to 17 residues. Trimming cost V 0 bases and J 7 bases, with 21 bases left between them. Germline V gene lookup returns CDR1 LGHNA and CDR2 YNFKEQ. With regard to this clone: What it binds is unknown.

The sample in question was peripheral blood, obtained on day 0 of MenACWY control vaccination. V gene TRBV4-2 combines with J gene TRBJ1-2, with D possibly being TRBD1 (5 bases). This TCR derives from an adult in good health. CDR3 nucleotides: TGTGCCAGCAGCCAAGAGGCCAGGATCCAAGGGGCGAGTGGCTACACCTTC. Protein: CASSQEARIQGASGYTF.